In its sample, the clone carrying this T cell receptor (beta chain) was seen once. Its target is unknown. CDR3 length: 18 residues. Trimming cost V 0 bases and J 3 bases, with 20 bases left between them. The germline CDR1 and CDR2 sequences are MGHRA and YSYEKL. This record comes from a study of cytomegalovirus exposure and HLA in healthy donors. Study-level results: The tendency of first-cohort TCR clusters to co-occur in the 90 to 150 validation repertoires was the finding of a later analysis. Usually a TCR sequence was rare, but some public TCRs were found in many donors. Reported results showed that the classifier diagnosed cytomegalovirus status with high specificity and sensitivity. Overall, some 160 TCR beta chains were annotated as cytomegalovirus-associated.

Sequencing used immunoSEQ multiplex PCR; TCRdb keeps in-frame clones, though not all of them. There are 150,000 to 200,000 clones in the sample; about 88% occur only once, and 2.5% to 3.5% lies in the top ten. This clonotype was obtained from a man between 18 and 35 years old in good health and CMV-seronegative. The sequencing input was PBMCs. The chain is built from TRBV4-1 and TRBJ1-1; a possible D gene is TRBD1 (5 bases). CDR3 in amino acids: CASSQDQVLGGRDTEAFF. The CDR3 DNA reads TGCGCCAGCAGCCAAGATCAAGTGCTGGGGGGTCGGGACACTGAAGCTTTCTTT.